This TCR beta chain was obtained from a study of shared clonotypes between healthy human individuals. CD45RO-negative, CCR7-selected cells formed the naive CD8 fraction, which excluded terminally differentiated effector memory CD45RA+ cells. Clones were sequenced by immunoSEQ multiplex PCR, and TCRdb holds only the in-frame ones, with some missing. Here the sample spans approximately 2,200,000 clones, approximately 94% being singletons. Germline V CDR1 and CDR2: SEHNR, FQNEAQ (reference sequence). V gave up 1 base and J gave up 4 bases, with 10 bases separating them. CDR3 size: 14 residues. The material sequenced was naive CD8+ T cells from PBMCs. The chain carries TRBV7-9 and TRBJ1-2; D is perhaps TRBD1 (6 bases). This TCR was recovered from a man between 18 and 35 years old in good health. Some clones in this sample may be carry-over from other donors' samples. The CDR3 DNA follows: TGTGCCAGCAGCTTAGGGACAGTCTCCTATGGCTACACCTTC. This encodes CASSLGTVSYGYTF.